Each of the 9 T cell receptor beta chains below was sequenced from the same sample in a study of control samples from healthy donors and cancer patients (dated by TCRdb to the early 2020s). The library was built by means of the immunoSEQ multiplex PCR assay. What TCRdb holds here is the immuneACCESS table cut down to in-frame rearrangements. Part of the clones is not present; checked against another copy, under half of the missing clones reflect an unresolved V gene, and the others are unexplained. The sample table holds around 17,000 clones, of which 85% to 90% were seen once. The ten largest make up 32% of the sample. Sequences were obtained from PBMCs. These receptors came from a man between 60 and 70 years old with head and neck cancer.

The chain carries TRBV6-5 and TRBJ1-1; 7 positions match TRBD1. The V and J ends lost 0 bases and 3 bases, in that order; junction bases with no gene match: 4. The CDR3 covers 15 residues. Germline loops: CDR1 MNHEY, CDR2 SVGAGI. The CDR3 DNA sequence: TGTGCCAGCAGTTACTCGAGACAGGGAGACACTGAAGCTTTCTTT. This sequence encodes CASSYSRQGDTEAFF.

The J gene is TRBJ2-3, the V gene TRBV27; TRBD1 matches at 8 bases. Germline V gene data show CDR1 as MNHEY and CDR2 as SMNVEV (reference sequence). V lost 4 bases, J lost 1 base, and 4 bases stayed unmatched. This CDR3 spans 15 amino acids. CDR3 DNA sequence: TGTGCCAGCAGTTCCCCGACAGGGGGCACAGATACGCAGTATTTT. Residues: CASSSPTGGTDTQYF.

The chain recombines TRBV5-1 with TRBJ1-1; D remains unclear. Trimming took 5 bases from V and 1 from J, leaving 18 bases between them. Per germline, CDR1 SGHRS and CDR2 YFSETQ. This CDR3 is built from 16 residues. The CDR3 DNA reads TGCGCCAGCAGTCGCCCGGGCACTGTAGGGAACACTGAAGCTTTCTTT. Encoded protein: CASSRPGTVGNTEAFF.

V and J are TRBV29-1 and TRBJ1-4; 9 bases match TRBD1. After removal of 2 bases from V and 5 bases from J, the junction contained 3 bases not matched to a gene. Germline assignment: CDR1 SQVTM and CDR2 ANQGSEA. The CDR3 length is 14 residues. The CDR3 DNA follows: TGCAGCGTTGAACAGACAGGGGGGAATGAAAAACTGTTTTTT. Translating it yields CSVEQTGGNEKLFF.

This clone was recorded a few times. J is TRBJ1-2 and V is TRBV5-4; 8 nucleotides line up with TRBD1. Germline V CDR1 and CDR2: SGHNT, YYREEE (reference sequence). This CDR3 is built from 14 residues. With 0 bases clipped from V and 4 bases from J, the junction kept 2 bases outside the gene matches. CDR3 nucleotide sequence: TGTGCCAGCAGCTTGGACAGGGGGTCCTATGGCTACACCTTC. Its translation is CASSLDRGSYGYTF. Full variable domain (missing parts from reference TRBV5-4 and TRBJ1-2): ETGVTQSPTHLIKTRGQQVTLRCSSQSGHNTVSWYQQALGQGPQFIFQYYREEENGRGNFPPRFSGLQFPNYSSELNVNALELDDSALYLCASSLDRGSYGYTFGSGTRLTVV.

This clone showed up just once. The V call is TRBV28, the J call TRBJ1-1; D is ambiguous. The length of the CDR3 is 14 residues. CDR1 is MDHEN and CDR2 is SYDVKM in the germline V gene. Trimming cost V 7 bases and J 4 bases, with 16 bases left between them. The CDR3 coding sequence is TGTGCCAGCACCGTGACGGGAAGTGGCACTGAAGCTTTCTTT. It translates to CASTVTGSGTEAFF.

The chain couples TRBV12-3 or TRBV12-4 to TRBJ2-7, with 8 bases fitting TRBD2. The CDR3 spans 13 residues. V trimming: 4 bases; J trimming: 5 bases; junction bases outside the gene matches: 4. Written as DNA, the CDR3 is TGTGCCAGCAGTTCCCCGGGGGGGGACGAGCAGTACTTC. Translated: CASSSPGGDEQYF.

V is TRBV6-5 and J is TRBJ1-1; weak D call: TRBD1 (5 bases). The V gene lost 7 bases and the J gene lost 6 bases, with 12 bases spanning the gap. CDR1 MNHEY and CDR2 SVGAGI come from the germline V gene. The CDR3 consists of 12 residues. The CDR3 protein is CASTRLGAEAFF. CDR3 DNA: TGTGCCAGCACCCGGCTGGGGGCTGAAGCTTTCTTT.

The rearrangement uses TRBV21-1 and TRBJ1-1. TRBV21-1 is given as a pseudogene. This CDR3 has 15 amino acids. The CDR3 sequence: CASSKAREGLTEAFF. The CDR3 DNA sequence: TGTGCCAGCAGCAAAGCGCGAGAGGGGCTAACTGAAGCTTTCTTT.